Reported below is one T cell receptor beta chain. Its antigen is unidentified. Stable Graves' hyperthyroidism denoted no ophthalmopathy progression over 18 months. The TCR beta CDR3 regions underwent amplification using RNA transcripts as the source. The HTBI primer set drove a first-round RT-PCR of the TCR CDR3. Each CDR3 protein is one row after TCRdb ran MiXCR on the multiplex PCR reads. The sample holds around 500,000 distinct CDR3 sequences; around 14% are singletons and the top ten take around 17%. This record comes from a study of T cells in Graves' hyperthyroidism and ophthalmopathy. Whole-study results and caveats: Most thyroid clonotypes that were expanded above 0.001 also turned up in blood. From stable hyperthyroidism, ophthalmopathy was separated by a 13 V-J model.

Germline CDR1 reads WNHNN; CDR2 reads SYGVQD (reference sequence). The CDR3 runs 13 residues. Trimming left V 7 bases short and J 1 base short, with 8 bases between. The chain employs TRBV10-1 and TRBJ1-3; D might be TRBD1 (5 bases). This sequence was found in a woman aged 18 to 35 with Graves' hyperthyroidism. Sequenced input: blood. The CDR3 loop reads CASTGESGNTIYF. Written as DNA, the CDR3 is TGCGCCAGCACGGGGGAGTCTGGAAACACCATATATTTT.